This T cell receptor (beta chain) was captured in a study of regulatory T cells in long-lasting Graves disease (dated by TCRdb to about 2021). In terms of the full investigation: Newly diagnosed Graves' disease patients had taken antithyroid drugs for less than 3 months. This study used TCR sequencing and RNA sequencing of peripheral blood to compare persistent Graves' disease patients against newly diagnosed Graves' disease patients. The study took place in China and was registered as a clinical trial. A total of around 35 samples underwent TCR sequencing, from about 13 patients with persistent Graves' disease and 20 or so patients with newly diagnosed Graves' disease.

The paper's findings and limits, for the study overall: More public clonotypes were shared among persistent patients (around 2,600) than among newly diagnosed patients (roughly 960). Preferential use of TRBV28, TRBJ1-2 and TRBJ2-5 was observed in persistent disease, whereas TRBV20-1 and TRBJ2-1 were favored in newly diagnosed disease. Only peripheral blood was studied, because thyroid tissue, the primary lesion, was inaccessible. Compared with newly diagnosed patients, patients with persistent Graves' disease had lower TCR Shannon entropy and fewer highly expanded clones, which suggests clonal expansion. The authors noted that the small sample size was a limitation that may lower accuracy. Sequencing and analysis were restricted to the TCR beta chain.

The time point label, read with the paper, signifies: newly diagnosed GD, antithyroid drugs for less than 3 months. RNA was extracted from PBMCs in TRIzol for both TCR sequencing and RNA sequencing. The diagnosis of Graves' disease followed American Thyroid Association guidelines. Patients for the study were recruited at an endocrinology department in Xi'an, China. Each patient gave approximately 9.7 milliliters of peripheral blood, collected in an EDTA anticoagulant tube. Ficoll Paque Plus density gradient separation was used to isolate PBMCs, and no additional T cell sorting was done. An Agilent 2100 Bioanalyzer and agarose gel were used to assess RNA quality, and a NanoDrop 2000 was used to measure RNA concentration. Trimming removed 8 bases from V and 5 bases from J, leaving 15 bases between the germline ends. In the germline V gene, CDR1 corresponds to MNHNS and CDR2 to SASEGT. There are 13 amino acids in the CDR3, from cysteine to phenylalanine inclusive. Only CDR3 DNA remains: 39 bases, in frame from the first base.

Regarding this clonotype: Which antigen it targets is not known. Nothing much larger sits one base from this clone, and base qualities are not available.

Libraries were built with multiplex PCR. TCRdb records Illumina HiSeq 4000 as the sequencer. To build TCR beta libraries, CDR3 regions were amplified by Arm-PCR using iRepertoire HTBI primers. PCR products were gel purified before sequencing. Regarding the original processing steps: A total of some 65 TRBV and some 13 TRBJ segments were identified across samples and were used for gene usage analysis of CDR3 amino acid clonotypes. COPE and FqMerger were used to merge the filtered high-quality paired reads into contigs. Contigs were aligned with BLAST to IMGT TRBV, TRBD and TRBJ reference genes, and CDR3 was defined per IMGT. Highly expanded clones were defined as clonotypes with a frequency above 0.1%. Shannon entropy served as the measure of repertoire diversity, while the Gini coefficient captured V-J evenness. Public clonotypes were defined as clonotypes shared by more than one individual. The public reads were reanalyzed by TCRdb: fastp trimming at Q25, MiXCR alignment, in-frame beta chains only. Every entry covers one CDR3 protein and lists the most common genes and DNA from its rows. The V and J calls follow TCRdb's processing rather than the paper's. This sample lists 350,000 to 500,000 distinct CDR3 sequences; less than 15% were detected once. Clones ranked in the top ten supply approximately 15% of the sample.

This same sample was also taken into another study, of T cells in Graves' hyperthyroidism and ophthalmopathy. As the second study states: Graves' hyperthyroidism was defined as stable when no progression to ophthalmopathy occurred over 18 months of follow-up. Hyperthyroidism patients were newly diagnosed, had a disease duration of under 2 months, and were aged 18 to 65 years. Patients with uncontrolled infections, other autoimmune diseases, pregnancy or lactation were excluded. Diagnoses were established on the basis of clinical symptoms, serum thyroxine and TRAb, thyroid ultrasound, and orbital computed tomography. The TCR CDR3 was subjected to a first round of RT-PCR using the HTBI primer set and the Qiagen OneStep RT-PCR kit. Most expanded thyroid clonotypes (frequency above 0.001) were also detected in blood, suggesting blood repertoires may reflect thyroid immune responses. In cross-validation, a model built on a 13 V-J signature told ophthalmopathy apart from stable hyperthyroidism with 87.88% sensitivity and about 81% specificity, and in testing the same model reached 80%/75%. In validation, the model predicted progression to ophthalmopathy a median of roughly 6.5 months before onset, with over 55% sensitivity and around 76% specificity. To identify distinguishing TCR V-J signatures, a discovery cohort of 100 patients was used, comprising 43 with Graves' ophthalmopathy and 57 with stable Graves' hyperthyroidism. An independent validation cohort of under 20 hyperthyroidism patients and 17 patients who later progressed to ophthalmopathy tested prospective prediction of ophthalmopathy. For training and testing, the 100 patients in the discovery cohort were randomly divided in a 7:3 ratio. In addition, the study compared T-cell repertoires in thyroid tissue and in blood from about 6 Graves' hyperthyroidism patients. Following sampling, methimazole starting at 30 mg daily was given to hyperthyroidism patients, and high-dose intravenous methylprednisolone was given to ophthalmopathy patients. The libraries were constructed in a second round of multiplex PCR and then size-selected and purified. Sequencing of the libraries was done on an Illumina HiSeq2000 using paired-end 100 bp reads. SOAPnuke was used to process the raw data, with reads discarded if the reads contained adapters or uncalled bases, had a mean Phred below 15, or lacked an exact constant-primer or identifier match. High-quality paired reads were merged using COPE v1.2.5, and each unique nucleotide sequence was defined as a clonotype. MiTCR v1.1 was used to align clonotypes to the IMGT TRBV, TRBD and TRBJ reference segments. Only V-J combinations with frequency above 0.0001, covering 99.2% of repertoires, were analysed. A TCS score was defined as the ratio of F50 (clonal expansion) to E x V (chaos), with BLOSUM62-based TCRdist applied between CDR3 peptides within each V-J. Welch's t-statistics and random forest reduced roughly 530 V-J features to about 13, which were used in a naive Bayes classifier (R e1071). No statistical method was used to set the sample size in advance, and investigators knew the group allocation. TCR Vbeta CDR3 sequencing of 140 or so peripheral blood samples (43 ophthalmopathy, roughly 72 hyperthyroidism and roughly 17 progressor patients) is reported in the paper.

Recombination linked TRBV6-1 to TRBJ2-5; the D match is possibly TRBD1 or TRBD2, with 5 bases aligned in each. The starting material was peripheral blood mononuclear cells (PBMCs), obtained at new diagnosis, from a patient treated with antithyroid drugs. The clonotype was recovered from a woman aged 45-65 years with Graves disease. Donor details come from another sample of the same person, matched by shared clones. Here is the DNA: TGTGCCAGCGGCCCGGGACCAGCGGAGACCCAGTACTTC. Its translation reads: CASGPGPAETQYF.